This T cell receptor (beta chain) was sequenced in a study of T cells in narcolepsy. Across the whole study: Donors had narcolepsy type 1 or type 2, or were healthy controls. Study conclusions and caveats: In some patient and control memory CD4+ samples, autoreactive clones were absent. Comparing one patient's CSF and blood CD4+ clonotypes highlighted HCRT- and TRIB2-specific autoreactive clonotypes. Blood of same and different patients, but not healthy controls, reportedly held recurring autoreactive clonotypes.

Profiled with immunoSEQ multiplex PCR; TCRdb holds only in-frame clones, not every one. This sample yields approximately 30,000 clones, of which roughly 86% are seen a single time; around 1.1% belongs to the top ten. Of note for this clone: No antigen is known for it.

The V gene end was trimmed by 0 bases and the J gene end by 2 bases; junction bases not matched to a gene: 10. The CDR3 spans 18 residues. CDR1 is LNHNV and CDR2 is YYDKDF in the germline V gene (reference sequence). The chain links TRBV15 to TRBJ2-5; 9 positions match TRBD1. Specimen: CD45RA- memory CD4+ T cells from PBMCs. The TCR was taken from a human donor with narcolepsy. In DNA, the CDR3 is TGTGCCACCAGCAGAGATCAATTCGGGACAGGGAGGCAAGAGACCCAGTACTTC. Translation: CATSRDQFGTGRQETQYF.